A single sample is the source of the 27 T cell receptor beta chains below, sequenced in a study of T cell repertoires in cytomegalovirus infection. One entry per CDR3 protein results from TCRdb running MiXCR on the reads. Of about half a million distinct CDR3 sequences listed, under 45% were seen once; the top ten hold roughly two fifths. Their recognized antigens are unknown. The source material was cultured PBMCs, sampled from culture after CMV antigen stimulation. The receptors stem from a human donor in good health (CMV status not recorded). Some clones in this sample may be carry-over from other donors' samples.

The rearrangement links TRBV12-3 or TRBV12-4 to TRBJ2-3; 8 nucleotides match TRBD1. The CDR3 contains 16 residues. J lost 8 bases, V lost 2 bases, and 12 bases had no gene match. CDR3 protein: CASSLLGRGLSGTQYF. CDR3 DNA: TGTGCCAGCAGTTTACTGGGCAGGGGGCTATCCGGTACGCAGTATTTT.

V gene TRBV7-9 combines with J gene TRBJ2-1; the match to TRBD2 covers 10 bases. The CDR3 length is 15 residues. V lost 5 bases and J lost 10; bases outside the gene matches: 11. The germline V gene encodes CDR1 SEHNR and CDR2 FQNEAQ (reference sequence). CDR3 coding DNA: TGTGCCAGCAGCCCAAAGCGGGAGGGCCGGTTGGAGCAGTTCTTC. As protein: CASSPKREGRLEQFF.

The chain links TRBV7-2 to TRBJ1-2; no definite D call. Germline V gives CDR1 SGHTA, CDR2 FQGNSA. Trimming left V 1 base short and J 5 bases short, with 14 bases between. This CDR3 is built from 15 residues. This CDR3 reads CASSLVGAYGYGYTF. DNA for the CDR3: TGTGCCAGCAGCTTAGTAGGAGCGTACGGGTATGGCTACACCTTC.

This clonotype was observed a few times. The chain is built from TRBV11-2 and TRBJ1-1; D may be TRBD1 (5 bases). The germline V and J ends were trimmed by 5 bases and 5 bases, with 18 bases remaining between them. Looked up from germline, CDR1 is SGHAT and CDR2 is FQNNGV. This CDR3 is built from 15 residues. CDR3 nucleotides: TGTGCCAGCAGCCAAAGCTCGGGGGGAGGGACTGAAGCTTTCTTT. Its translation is CASSQSSGGGTEAFF.

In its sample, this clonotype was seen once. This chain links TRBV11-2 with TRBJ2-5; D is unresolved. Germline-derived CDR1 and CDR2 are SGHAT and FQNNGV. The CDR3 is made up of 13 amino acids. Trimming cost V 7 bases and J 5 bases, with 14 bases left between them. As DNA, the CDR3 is TGTGCCAGCATCTCCGGACCAGCGGAGACCCAGTACTTC. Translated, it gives CASISGPAETQYF.

CDR3 amino acids: CASSLGSEHRAEQYF. In nucleotides, the CDR3 is TGTGCCAGCAGCTTAGGGAGCGAACATCGCGCCGAGCAGTACTTC. The chain joins TRBV7-9 to TRBJ2-7; D gene ambiguous. V lost 1 base to trimming and J lost 6 bases, with 16 bases between them. The CDR3 runs 15 residues. Germline CDR1 and CDR2: SEHNR and FQNEAQ (reference sequence). The full variable domain, completed using reference TRBV7-9 and TRBJ2-7, is DTGVSQNPRHKITKRGQNVTFRCDPISEHNRLYWYRQTLGQGPEFLTYFQNEAQLEKSRLLSDRFSAERPKGSFSTLEIQRTEQGDSAMYLCASSLGSEHRAEQYFGPGTRLTVT.

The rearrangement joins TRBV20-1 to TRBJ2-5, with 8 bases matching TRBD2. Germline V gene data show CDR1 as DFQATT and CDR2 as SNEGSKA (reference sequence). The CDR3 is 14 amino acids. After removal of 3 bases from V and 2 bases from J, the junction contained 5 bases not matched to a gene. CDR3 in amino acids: CSARALAGQETQYF. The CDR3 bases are TGCAGTGCTAGGGCCCTAGCGGGTCAAGAGACCCAGTACTTC.

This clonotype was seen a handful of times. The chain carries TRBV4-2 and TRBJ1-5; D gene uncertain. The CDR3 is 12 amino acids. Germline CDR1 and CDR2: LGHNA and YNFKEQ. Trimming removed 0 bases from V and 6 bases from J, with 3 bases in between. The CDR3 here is CASSQEGQPQHF. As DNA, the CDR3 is TGTGCCAGCAGCCAAGAAGGTCAGCCCCAGCATTTT.

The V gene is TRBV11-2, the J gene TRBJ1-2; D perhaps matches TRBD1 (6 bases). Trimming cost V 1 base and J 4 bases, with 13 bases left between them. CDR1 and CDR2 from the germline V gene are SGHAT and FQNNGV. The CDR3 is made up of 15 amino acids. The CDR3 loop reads CASSLGLRGSYGYTF. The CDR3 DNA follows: TGTGCCAGCAGCTTAGGTCTCAGGGGAAGCTATGGCTACACCTTC.

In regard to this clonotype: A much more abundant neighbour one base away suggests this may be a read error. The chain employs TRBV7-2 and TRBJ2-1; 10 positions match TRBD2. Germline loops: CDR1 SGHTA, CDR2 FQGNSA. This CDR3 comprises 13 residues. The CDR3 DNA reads TGTGCCAGGAGCTTAAGGAGCGGGACTAGCGAGTTCTTC. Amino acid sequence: CARSLRSGTSEFF.

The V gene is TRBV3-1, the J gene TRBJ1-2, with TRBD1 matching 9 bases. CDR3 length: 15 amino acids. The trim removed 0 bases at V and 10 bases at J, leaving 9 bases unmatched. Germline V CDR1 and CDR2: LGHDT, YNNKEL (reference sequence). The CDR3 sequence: CASSQDRWTGVSYTF. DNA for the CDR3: TGTGCCAGCAGCCAAGATCGGTGGACAGGGGTTTCCTACACCTTC.

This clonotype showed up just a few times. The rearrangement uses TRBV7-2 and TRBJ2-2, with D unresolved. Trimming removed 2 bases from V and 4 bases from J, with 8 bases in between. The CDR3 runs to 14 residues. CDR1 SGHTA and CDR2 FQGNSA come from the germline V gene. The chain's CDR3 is CASSLQSVTGELFF. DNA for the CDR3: TGTGCCAGCAGCTTACAGAGTGTCACCGGGGAGCTGTTTTTT.

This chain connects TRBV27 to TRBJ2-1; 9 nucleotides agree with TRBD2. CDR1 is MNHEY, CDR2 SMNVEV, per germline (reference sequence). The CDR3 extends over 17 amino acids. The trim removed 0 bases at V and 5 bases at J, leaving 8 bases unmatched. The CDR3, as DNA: TGTGCCAGCAGTTTATCGAGCGCTAGCGGGACCAACAATGAGCAGTTCTTC. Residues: CASSLSSASGTNNEQFF.

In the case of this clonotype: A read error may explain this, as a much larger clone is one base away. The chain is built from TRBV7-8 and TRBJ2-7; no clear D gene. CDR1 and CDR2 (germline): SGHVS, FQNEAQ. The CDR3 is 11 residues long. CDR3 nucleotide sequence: TGTGGCAGCAGTAGGGCCGGCGAGCAGTACTTC. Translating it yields CGSSRAGEQYF. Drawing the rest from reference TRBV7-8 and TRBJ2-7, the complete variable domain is GAGVSQSPRYKVAKRGQDVALRCDPISGHVSLFWYQQALGQGPEFLTYFQNEAQLDKSGLPSDRFFAERPEGSVSTLKIQRTQQEDSAVYLCGSSRAGEQYFGPGTRLTVT.

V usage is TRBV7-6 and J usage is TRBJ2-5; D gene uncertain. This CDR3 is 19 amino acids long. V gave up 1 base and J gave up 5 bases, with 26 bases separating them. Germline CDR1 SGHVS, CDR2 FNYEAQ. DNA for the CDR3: TGTGCCAGCAGCTTAGGTCGGTCACGGGTAGGGTCGGCCCGGGAGACCCAGTACTTC. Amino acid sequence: CASSLGRSRVGSARETQYF.

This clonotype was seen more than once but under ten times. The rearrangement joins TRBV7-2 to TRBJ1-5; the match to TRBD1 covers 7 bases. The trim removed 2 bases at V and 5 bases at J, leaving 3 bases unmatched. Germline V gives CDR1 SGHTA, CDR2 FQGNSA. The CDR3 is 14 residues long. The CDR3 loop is CASSLRGLDQPQHF. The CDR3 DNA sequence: TGTGCCAGCAGCTTAAGGGGGCTAGATCAGCCCCAGCATTTT. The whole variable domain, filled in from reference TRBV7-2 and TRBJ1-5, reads GAGVSQSPSNKVTEKGKDVELRCDPISGHTALYWYRQSLGQGLEFLIYFQGNSAPDKSGLPSDRFSAERTGGSVSTLTIQRTQQEDSAVYLCASSLRGLDQPQHFGDGTRLSIL.

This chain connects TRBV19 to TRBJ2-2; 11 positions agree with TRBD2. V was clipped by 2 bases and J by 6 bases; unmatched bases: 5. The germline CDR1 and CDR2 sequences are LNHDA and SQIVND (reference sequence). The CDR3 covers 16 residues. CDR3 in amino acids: CASSIFTSGSPGELFF. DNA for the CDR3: TGTGCCAGTAGTATATTTACTAGCGGGAGCCCCGGGGAGCTGTTTTTT.

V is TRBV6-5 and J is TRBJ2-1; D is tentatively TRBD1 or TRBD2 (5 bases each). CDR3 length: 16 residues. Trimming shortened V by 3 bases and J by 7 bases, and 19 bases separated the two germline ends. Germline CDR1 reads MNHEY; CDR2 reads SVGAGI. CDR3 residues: CASSYGVGTPPNEQFF. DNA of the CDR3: TGTGCCAGCAGTTATGGGGTCGGGACCCCACCTAATGAGCAGTTCTTC.

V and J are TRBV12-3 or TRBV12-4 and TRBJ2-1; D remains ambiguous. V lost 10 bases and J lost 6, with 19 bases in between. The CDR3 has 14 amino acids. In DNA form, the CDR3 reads TGTGCCACCTTAAATGGTACAGTCCGCAATGAGCAGTTCTTC. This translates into CATLNGTVRNEQFF.

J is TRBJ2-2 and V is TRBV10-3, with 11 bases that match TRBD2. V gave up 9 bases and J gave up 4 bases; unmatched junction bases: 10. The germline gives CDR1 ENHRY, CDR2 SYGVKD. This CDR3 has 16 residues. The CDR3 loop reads CAIKPGTSGTTGELFF. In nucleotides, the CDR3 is TGTGCCATAAAACCCGGGACTAGCGGTACCACCGGGGAGCTGTTTTTT.

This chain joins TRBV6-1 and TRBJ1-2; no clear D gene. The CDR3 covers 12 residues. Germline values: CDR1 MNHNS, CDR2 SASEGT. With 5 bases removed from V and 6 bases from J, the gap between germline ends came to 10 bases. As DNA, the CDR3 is TGTGCCAGCAGTTATTTAGGGAATGGCTACACCTTC. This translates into CASSYLGNGYTF.

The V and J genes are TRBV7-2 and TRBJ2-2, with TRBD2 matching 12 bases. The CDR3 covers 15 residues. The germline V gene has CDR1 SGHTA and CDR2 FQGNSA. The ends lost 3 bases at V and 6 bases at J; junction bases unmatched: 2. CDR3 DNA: TGTGCCAGCAGCTTCGGACTAGCGGGACCCGGGGAGCTGTTTTTT. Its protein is CASSFGLAGPGELFF.

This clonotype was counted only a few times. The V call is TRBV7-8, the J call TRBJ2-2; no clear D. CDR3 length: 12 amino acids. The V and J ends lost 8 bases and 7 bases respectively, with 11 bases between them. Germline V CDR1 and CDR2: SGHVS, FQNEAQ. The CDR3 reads CASSSHSGELFF. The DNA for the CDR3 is TGTGCCAGCTCGTCCCATAGCGGGGAGCTGTTTTTT.

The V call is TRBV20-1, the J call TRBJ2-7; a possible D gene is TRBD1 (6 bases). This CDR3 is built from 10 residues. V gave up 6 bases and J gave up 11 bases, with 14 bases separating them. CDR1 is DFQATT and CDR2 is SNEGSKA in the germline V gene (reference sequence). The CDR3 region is CSAKSRTEYF. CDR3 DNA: TGCAGTGCAAAGAGCCGGACAGAGTACTTC.

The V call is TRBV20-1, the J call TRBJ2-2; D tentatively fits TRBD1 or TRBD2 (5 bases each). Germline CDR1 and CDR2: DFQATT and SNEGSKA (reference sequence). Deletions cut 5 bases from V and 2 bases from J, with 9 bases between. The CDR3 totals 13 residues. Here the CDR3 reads CSALRGNTGELFF. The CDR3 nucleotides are TGCAGTGCTTTGAGGGGAAACACCGGGGAGCTGTTTTTT.

The CDR3 region is CASSQDLSSYGYTF. CDR3 DNA: TGCGCCAGCAGCCAAGACCTCTCGAGCTATGGCTACACCTTC. The V and J genes are TRBV4-3 and TRBJ1-2; D not certain. The ends were cut back, 0 bases at V and 4 bases at J, with 9 bases in the middle. Germline values: CDR1 LGHNA, CDR2 YSLEER. The CDR3 has 14 residues.

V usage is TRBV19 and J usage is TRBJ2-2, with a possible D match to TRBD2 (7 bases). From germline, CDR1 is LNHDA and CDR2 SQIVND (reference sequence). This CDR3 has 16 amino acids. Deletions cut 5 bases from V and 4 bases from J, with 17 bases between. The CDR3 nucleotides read TGTGCCAGTAGTGCTTGGGGGGGCCCTTCCACCGGGGAGCTGTTTTTT. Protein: CASSAWGGPSTGELFF.